A selection of T cell receptor beta chains follows, all from one sample in a study of CD8+CD57+ T cells in acquired aplastic anemia. MiXCR, run by TCRdb on the reads, gives a single entry per CDR3 protein. The sample has roughly 160,000 distinct CDR3 sequences, about 60% seen once. Sequencing was carried out using sorted CD4+, CD8+, or CD8+CD57+ T cells (not recorded which) from PBMCs. The receptors here all came from a human donor in good health. Each CDR3 is given with its conserved first and last residue. The D gene is left open where the match is weak. Clone size is stated in some rows and not others, as once, few, many or a class when expanded.

J	V	D	size	CDR3	DNA
TRBJ2-1	TRBV7-8	-	many	CASTQGRRNEQFF	TGTGCCAGCACACAGGGTCGGAGGAATGAGCAGTTCTTC
TRBJ1-4	TRBV6-5	-	-	CASSDNEGSGSEKLFF	TGTGCCAGCAGTGACAACGAAGGGTCGGGGAGTGAAAAACTGTTTTTT
TRBJ2-1	TRBV19	-	-	CASSIFGVNEQFF	TGTGCCAGTAGTATCTTTGGCGTCAATGAGCAGTTCTTC
TRBJ1-1	TRBV7-3	TRBD1	once	CASSITGGADTEAFF	TGTGCCAGCAGCATAACAGGGGGCGCGGATACTGAAGCTTTCTTT
TRBJ2-3	TRBV7-9	TRBD1	-	CASSTSRQGTDTQYF	TGTGCCAGCAGCACGTCCAGACAGGGAACAGATACGCAGTATTTT
TRBJ1-1	TRBV24-1	-	-	CATSDLERAGTNTEAFF	TGTGCCACCAGTGATTTAGAACGGGCAGGGACGAACACTGAAGCTTTCTTT
TRBJ2-1	TRBV29-1	-	-	CSVAYNEQFF	TGCAGCGTCGCGTACAATGAGCAGTTCTTC
TRBJ2-5	TRBV20-1	TRBD1	-	CSASGTGSQETQYF	TGCAGTGCCTCCGGGACAGGGAGCCAAGAGACCCAGTACTTC
TRBJ1-2	TRBV5-5	TRBD1	-	CASSPEGRGAYGYTF	TGTGCCAGCAGCCCAGAAGGCAGGGGGGCATATGGCTACACCTTC
TRBJ2-7	TRBV20-1	-	-	CSARGAGTAYAQYF	TGCAGTGCTAGAGGCGCAGGGACTGCCTACGCGCAGTACTTC
TRBJ2-7	TRBV19	-	-	CASMAQGGGRSYEQYF	TGTGCCAGTATGGCCCAAGGGGGCGGGAGATCCTACGAGCAGTACTTC
TRBJ2-7	TRBV7-9	-	-	CASSFGQREQYF	TGTGCCAGCAGCTTCGGACAGCGCGAGCAGTACTTC
TRBJ2-1	TRBV7-9	-	many	CASSLASFGVYNEQFF	TGTGCCAGCAGCTTAGCTTCCTTCGGGGTGTACAATGAGCAGTTCTTC